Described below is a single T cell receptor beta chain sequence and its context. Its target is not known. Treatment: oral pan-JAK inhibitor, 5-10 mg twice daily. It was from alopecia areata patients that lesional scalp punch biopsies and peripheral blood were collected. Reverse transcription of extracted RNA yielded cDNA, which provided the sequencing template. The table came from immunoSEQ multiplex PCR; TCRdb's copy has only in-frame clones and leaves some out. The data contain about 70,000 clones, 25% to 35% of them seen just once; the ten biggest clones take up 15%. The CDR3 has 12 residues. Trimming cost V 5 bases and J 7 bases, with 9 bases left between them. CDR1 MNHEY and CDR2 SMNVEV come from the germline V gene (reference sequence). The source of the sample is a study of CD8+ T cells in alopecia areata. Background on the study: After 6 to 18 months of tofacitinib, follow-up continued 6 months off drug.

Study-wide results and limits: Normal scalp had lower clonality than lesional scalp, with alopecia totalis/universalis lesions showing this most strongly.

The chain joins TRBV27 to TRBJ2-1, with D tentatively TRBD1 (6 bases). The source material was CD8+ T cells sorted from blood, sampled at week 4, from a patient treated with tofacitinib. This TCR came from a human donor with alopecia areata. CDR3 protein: CASSPQGNEQFF. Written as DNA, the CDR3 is TGTGCCAGCAGTCCACAGGGAAATGAGCAGTTCTTC.